This T cell receptor beta chain was sequenced during a study of CD8 T cells in ankylosing spondylitis. This CDR3 region has 13 residues. Germline V gene data show CDR1 as DFQATT and CDR2 as SNEGSKA (reference sequence). With 0 bases removed from V and 3 bases from J, the gap between germline ends came to 9 bases. Regarding the study as a whole: Typical of ankylosing spondylitis blood, it appeared, was a TCR beta motif of eight highly homologous variants. CD8+ by phenotype, disease-linked clones were relatively rare in peripheral blood. There were earlier reports of some motif variants in reactive arthritis synovial fluid and blood.

For TCR beta, libraries came from quantitative 5'-RACE with molecular barcodes. Each CDR3 protein gets one entry after TCRdb re-called the 5' RACE reads with MiXCR. The profile covers 200,000 to 300,000 distinct CDR3 sequences, with about 10% appearing a single time and approximately 6.6% taken by the ten largest. This clonotype was detected ten times or more. No antigen is known for it. The sample comprised blood, either unsorted or a sorted T cell fraction (not recorded which). The clonotype originates from a male donor with ankylosing spondylitis or in good health (not recorded which). The chain links TRBV20-1 to TRBJ2-7; D is unresolved. The CDR3 sequence is CSARDSQVYEQYF. In DNA form, the CDR3 reads TGCAGTGCTAGAGATTCCCAGGTCTACGAGCAGTACTTC.